Sequencing of this TCR beta chain was carried out in a study of blood T cell repertoires in COVID-19. The protocol was immunoSEQ multiplex PCR, while the TCRdb copy is restricted to in-frame clones and leaves out a portion. This sample has a few hundred thousand clones, with about nine tenths found just once. The ends were cut back, 5 bases at V and 8 bases at J, with 18 bases in the middle. The CDR3 runs to 14 residues. CDR1 is SGHAT and CDR2 is FQNNGV in the germline V gene. Sequencing used PBMCs or T cells enriched from blood (not recorded which). The chain uses TRBV11-2 and TRBJ1-1; possibly TRBD1 for D (6 bases). This sequence originates from a human donor in a cohort exposed to, infected with or recovered from COVID-19 (not recorded which). The donor label of this sample is uncertain. CDR3 nucleotide sequence: TGTGCCAGCAGCCGAAACCTTCAGGGGACCGAAGCTTTCTTT. It codes for CASSRNLQGTEAFF.